This section outlines one T cell receptor (beta chain) sequence together with its context. Its specificity is unknown. This entry is derived from a study of identifying expanded T cells in peripheral blood. Overall study findings and caveats: Technical replicates showed about 1.1 changed clones; around 2 weeks about 16.4; four weeks 19.

TCRdb's table, derived via immunoSEQ multiplex PCR, lists solely in-frame clones and lacks some. Of tens of thousands of clones in the sample, over 80% were seen once. The CDR3 spans 11 residues. CDR1 is MNHEY and CDR2 is SVGAGI in the germline V gene. V was cut by 4 bases and J by 6 bases, with 7 bases left in between. This clonotype originated in a person aged 18 to 69 in good health. The chain couples TRBV6-5 to TRBJ2-7, with no clear D. The sample comprised blood. The CDR3, as DNA: TGTGCCAGCAGTTCCCCGTCCGAGCAGTACTTC. Protein product: CASSSPSEQYF.